This T cell receptor (beta chain) was sequenced during a study of cytomegalovirus exposure and HLA in healthy donors. General observations from the study: A later analysis linked a missense variant in DCLRE1C to the trimming of TCR beta V and J genes. Researchers catalogued about 150 TCR beta chains as cytomegalovirus-associated.

With 60 Vbeta and 13 Jbeta primers, the PCR was carried out. Assay: immunoSEQ multiplex PCR; the TCRdb copy retains only in-frame clones and omits some. The sample carries some 54,000 clones, about 73% recorded once. In the case of this clone: Its antigen is unidentified.

Germline values: CDR1 MGHRA, CDR2 YSYEKL. This CDR3 contains 16 residues. Trimming cost V 3 bases and J 0 bases, with 11 bases left between them. The source of this sequence is a man between 18 and 29 years old in good health and CMV-seronegative. The sample comprised PBMCs. This chain joins TRBV4-1 and TRBJ1-4, with D tentatively TRBD1 (5 bases). CDR3 region: CASSQTWTPTNEKLFF. The CDR3 coding sequence is TGCGCCAGCAGCCAGACCTGGACACCAACTAATGAAAAACTGTTTTTT.